The rows below give T cell receptor beta chains drawn from one sample of a study of CD8 T cells in Susac syndrome. One entry per CDR3 protein, called by TCRdb with MiXCR from the immunoSEQ multiplex PCR reads. Of fewer than 90,000 distinct CDR3 sequences listed, about 93% are singletons. Sequenced: CD8+ T cells from PBMCs. These receptors were collected from a human donor with Susac syndrome. Each CDR3 is given with its conserved first and last residue. Fields, in order: V gene, CDR3 protein.

TRBV7-9,CASSLAGGDLGSPLHF
TRBV7-8,CASSPGTFGEQYF
TRBV29-1,CSVELDTGELFF
TRBV9,CASSVGELYEQYF
TRBV30,CAWSGDRVNTEAFF
TRBV2,CASSAPVGENIQYF
TRBV5-6,CASSYATAEAFF
TRBV20-1,CSARAWRENTGELFF
TRBV2,CARGQDNTGELFF
TRBV20-1,CSARDPDSEDTEAFF
TRBV12-3/TRBV12-4,CASITGHGELFF
TRBV6-4,CASRPGQGHTEAFF
TRBV21-1,CASSKGRRYNEQFF
TRBV13,CASSGLGGTEAFF
TRBV6-5,CASSYSRPGELFF
TRBV7-2,CASSPLAGRTYF
TRBV29-1,CSVVRGGQTYEQYF
TRBV30,CAWNPRQGNQPQHF
TRBV11-2,CASRPATYEQYF
TRBV7-2,CASSFYTGELFF
TRBV7-2,CASSLLLIGTRQETQYF
TRBV3-1,CASTSWGVEETQYF
TRBV16,CASSQIGLAGGEQFF
TRBV20-1,CSAREEWDTNNEQFF
TRBV29-1,CSGTGNEQFF
TRBV24-1,CATSDRTSGAYEQYF
TRBV30,CAWSRDYYEQYF
TRBV28,CASGGWREANNEQFF
TRBV12-3/TRBV12-4,CASSPGGPQYF
TRBV20-1,CSARDMTDNTYEQYF
TRBV27,CASSRGTSVLQETQYF
TRBV4-1,CASSHGTATSYGYTF
TRBV6-5,CASSWGLAGRIYNEQFF
TRBV6-5,CASSYSILGASYEQYF
TRBV19,CASSIGTGGWYEQYF
TRBV5-6,CASSGTTGLETQYF
TRBV28,CASSAEDGGVTGELFF
TRBV12-3/TRBV12-4,CASSSTTSGVNEQFF
TRBV13,CASSSRLAGDYEQYF
TRBV28,CASSLILNGPGTGANVLTF
TRBV6-6,CASSYPNTGMNYGYTF
TRBV9,CASSVEGRGTDTQYF
TRBV7-2,CASSSTAYSGWETQYF
TRBV28,CASSFPPAPRGNTIYF
TRBV9,CASSVATANYGYTF
TRBV4-2,CASSYHRDTPEAFF
TRBV24-1,CATSPGNYGYTF
TRBV27,CASSFRGGHTQYF
TRBV20-1,CSARYFRSGGYEQYF
TRBV6-5,CASSYIGAGSSYEQYF
TRBV27,CASSPRLAGEGDTQYF
TRBV12-3/TRBV12-4,CASSLVVYETQYF
TRBV29-1,CSVELGQGVREQYF
TRBV15,CATSREPVFGTDTQYF
TRBV13,CASSLGPRTDYNEQFF
TRBV9,CASSASGTEAGEQYF